The 29 T cell receptor beta chains below all came from one sample that was sequenced in a study of neurological immune-mediated disorders. Using its own MiXCR run on the 5' RACE reads, TCRdb lists one record per CDR3 protein. Found here are tens of thousands of distinct CDR3 sequences, roughly 4.4% of them singletons; the top ten hold under 30%. Sample: PBMCs. The receptor source for this set is a man younger than 35 in good health.

This clonotype turned up a few times. This sequence joins TRBV4-2 and TRBJ2-4; 7 bases are a match to TRBD1. V shed 3 bases, J shed 0 bases, and the junction held 14 bases outside the gene matches. The CDR3 consists of 19 residues. From germline, CDR1 is LGHNA and CDR2 YNFKEQ. The CDR3 protein is CASSQVLATGWRAKNIQYF. CDR3 coding DNA: TGTGCCAGCAGCCAGGTGCTGGCGACAGGGTGGAGAGCCAAAAACATTCAGTACTTC.

The sample holds many counts of this clonotype. J is TRBJ2-3 and V is TRBV20-1, with 10 bases that match TRBD2. The length of the CDR3 is 16 residues. V shed 3 bases, J shed 4 bases, and the junction held 10 bases outside the gene matches. Germline CDR1 DFQATT, CDR2 SNEGSKA (reference sequence). Here the CDR3 DNA reads TGCAGTGCTAGTCCCCTAGCGGGGGTCGGGGCAGATACGCAGTATTTT. Its translation: CSASPLAGVGADTQYF.

This clonotype was recorded at least ten times. The gene calls are TRBV5-1 and TRBJ2-7; D may correspond to TRBD1 or TRBD2 (5 bases each). CDR3 length: 15 amino acids. CDR1 is SGHRS and CDR2 is YFSETQ in the germline V gene. The ends were cut back, 2 bases at V and 4 bases at J, with 16 bases in the middle. The CDR3 reads CASSFRGEEGYEQYF. The CDR3, as DNA: TGCGCCAGCAGCTTCCGGGGTGAAGAGGGGTACGAGCAGTACTTC.

This clonotype came up many times. The chain uses TRBV3-1 and TRBJ2-7; D is possibly TRBD1 (6 bases). The germline V and J ends were trimmed by 5 bases and 4 bases, with 9 bases remaining between them. Germline loops: CDR1 LGHDT, CDR2 YNNKEL (reference sequence). This CDR3 is built from 12 residues. Here the CDR3 DNA reads TGTGCCAGCAGCGGGACACTATACGAGCAGTACTTC. As protein: CASSGTLYEQYF.

This clonotype was seen ten or more times. The chain joins TRBV6-1 to TRBJ1-1; D remains unclear. V was trimmed by 1 base and J by 11 bases, leaving 8 bases between them. There are 11 residues in the CDR3. CDR1 is MNHNS and CDR2 is SASEGT in the germline V gene. The CDR3 reads CASSEGRTAFF. The CDR3 DNA sequence: TGTGCCAGCAGTGAAGGCAGGACGGCTTTCTTT.

This clonotype was picked up many times. The genes are TRBV27 and TRBJ2-5, with 7 bases aligning to TRBD1. The length of the CDR3 is 15 residues. After removal of 7 bases from V and 2 bases from J, the junction contained 10 bases not matched to a gene. Germline V gene lookup returns CDR1 MNHEY and CDR2 SMNVEV (reference sequence). The CDR3 DNA is TGTGCCAGCACACATAGAGGACAGGCACAAGAGACCCAGTACTTC. The encoded protein is CASTHRGQAQETQYF.

Ten or more counts support this clonotype. The chain has TRBV5-1 and TRBJ2-2; D remains ambiguous. This CDR3 comprises 16 residues. V shed 4 bases and J shed 4 bases, with 17 bases lying between them. From germline, CDR1 is SGHRS and CDR2 YFSETQ. The CDR3 DNA reads TGCGCCAGCAGCCCACAAGGACGAAGGGTCACCGGGGAGCTGTTTTTT. The encoded protein is CASSPQGRRVTGELFF.

This clonotype was seen more than once but under ten times. V and J are TRBV18 and TRBJ1-2; a possible D gene is TRBD1 (6 bases). This CDR3 is built from 14 residues. Germline lookup yields CDR1 KGHSH and CDR2 LQKENI. V dropped 2 bases and J dropped 4 bases, with 11 bases sitting between them. The CDR3 nucleotides are TGTGCCAGCTCACCAAATCGGGACACCTATGGCTACACCTTC. It codes for CASSPNRDTYGYTF. The full variable domain, with the rest looked up from reference TRBV18 and TRBJ1-2, is NAGVMQNPRHLVRRRGQEARLRCSPMKGHSHVYWYRQLPEEGLKFMVYLQKENIIDESGMPKERFSAEFPKEGPSILRIQQVVRGDSAAYFCASSPNRDTYGYTFGSGTRLTVV.

There are many counts of this clonotype. The genes are TRBV5-1 and TRBJ1-1; perhaps TRBD1 as D (5 bases). Deletions cut 4 bases from V and 4 bases from J, with 14 bases between. The CDR3 sequence is 14 residues long. Germline V gene lookup returns CDR1 SGHRS and CDR2 YFSETQ. CDR3 nucleotides: TGCGCCAGCAGCGGGGACGGACATAGCACTGAAGCTTTCTTT. Amino acid sequence: CASSGDGHSTEAFF.

This clonotype showed up many times. V usage is TRBV11-2 and J usage is TRBJ1-3; D is uncertain. Germline loops: CDR1 SGHAT, CDR2 FQNNGV. Trimming took off 5 bases at V and 0 bases at J, with 5 bases between the two ends. The CDR3 has 13 amino acids. Here the CDR3 reads CASSSRSGNTIYF. In DNA form, the CDR3 reads TGTGCCAGCAGCAGCCGCTCTGGAAACACCATATATTTT.

This clonotype was recorded at least ten times. The genes are TRBV9 and TRBJ1-1; D is unclear. Germline V gives CDR1 SGDLS, CDR2 YYNGEE. The CDR3 contains 16 residues. V was shortened by 7 bases and J by 1 base, with 20 bases between the two germline ends. The CDR3 DNA reads TGTGCCAGCGGAGATGCCGCTGGGGTACAGAACACTGAAGCTTTCTTT. Its translation is CASGDAAGVQNTEAFF.

There are many counts of this clonotype. This rearrangement joins TRBV5-1 to TRBJ2-3; TRBD2 aligns across 10 bases. The V gene end was trimmed by 2 bases and the J gene end by 4 bases; junction bases not matched to a gene: 10. Germline CDR1 and CDR2: SGHRS and YFSETQ. This CDR3 is built from 17 residues. CDR3 residues: CASSFVAGGPSPDTQYF. As DNA, the CDR3 is TGCGCCAGCAGCTTCGTAGCGGGGGGTCCCTCCCCAGATACGCAGTATTTT.

The genes are TRBV20-1 and TRBJ1-5, with D maybe TRBD1 (5 bases). The CDR3 is 12 amino acids. V gave up 7 bases and J gave up 2 bases, with 9 bases separating them. The V gene's germline CDR1 is DFQATT and CDR2 SNEGSKA (reference sequence). The CDR3 region is CSGRRGNQPQHF. For the CDR3, the DNA is TGCAGTGGACGCAGGGGCAATCAGCCCCAGCATTTT.

This clonotype was recorded many times. V is TRBV5-5 and J is TRBJ1-1; no reliable D call. The CDR3 loop spans 15 amino acids. V shed 0 bases and J shed 1 base, with 10 bases lying between them. Germline V gives CDR1 SGHKS, CDR2 YYEKEE (reference sequence). The CDR3 loop reads CASSLEAQPNTEAFF. The CDR3 DNA reads as TGTGCCAGCAGCTTGGAAGCGCAGCCGAACACTGAAGCTTTCTTT.

The rearrangement uses TRBV27 and TRBJ2-7; weak D call: TRBD1 (6 bases). The CDR3 totals 14 residues. Trimming cost V 4 bases and J 2 bases, with 12 bases left between them. Germline V lookup: CDR1 MNHEY, CDR2 SMNVEV (reference sequence). CDR3 bases: TGTGCCAGCAGTTCCACAGGGTCTACCTACGAGCAGTACTTC. It translates to CASSSTGSTYEQYF.

This clonotype was seen many times. V usage is TRBV5-1 and J usage is TRBJ1-1; D remains ambiguous. The germline CDR1 and CDR2 sequences are SGHRS and YFSETQ. CDR3 size: 14 residues. V was cut by 0 bases and J by 3 bases, with 9 bases left in between. The CDR3 here is CASSLVGGYTEAFF. DNA of the CDR3: TGCGCCAGCAGCTTGGTTGGCGGTTACACTGAAGCTTTCTTT.

This sequence joins TRBV20-1 and TRBJ1-1; TRBD1 is a possible D gene (5 bases). The CDR3 is made up of 16 amino acids. V lost 0 bases and J 7 bases, leaving 21 bases between the germline ends. The germline V gene has CDR1 DFQATT and CDR2 SNEGSKA (reference sequence). This CDR3 reads CSARDPGEGGGFEAFF. CDR3 DNA: TGCAGTGCTAGAGATCCGGGGGAGGGAGGTGGGTTTGAAGCTTTCTTT.

This clonotype showed up many times. The chain has TRBV5-1 and TRBJ2-2; unclear D gene. Deletions cut 0 bases from V and 0 bases from J, with 6 bases between. Per germline, CDR1 SGHRS and CDR2 YFSETQ. This CDR3 comprises 15 residues. The CDR3, as DNA: TGCGCCAGCAGCTTGGTATGGACGAACACCGGGGAGCTGTTTTTT. The encoded protein is CASSLVWTNTGELFF.

This clonotype was recorded many times. The V and J genes are TRBV24-1 and TRBJ2-3, with 9 bases identical to TRBD1. Looked up from germline, CDR1 is KGHDR and CDR2 is SFDVKD. The CDR3 extends over 17 amino acids. Germline trimming cut 5 bases from V and 0 bases from J; bases unmatched to any gene: 8. The CDR3 region is CATSGDREGESTDTQYF. The CDR3 bases are TGTGCCACCAGTGGGGACAGGGAAGGAGAGAGCACAGATACGCAGTATTTT.

This clonotype was found many times. V usage is TRBV7-6 and J usage is TRBJ1-6; D is ambiguous. The V gene's germline CDR1 is SGHVS and CDR2 FNYEAQ. The CDR3 loop spans 14 amino acids. The germline V and J ends were trimmed by 5 bases and 7 bases, with 12 bases remaining between them. CDR3 sequence: CASSPATANSPLHF. The CDR3 region has the DNA TGTGCCAGCAGCCCCGCAACTGCGAATTCACCCCTCCACTTT.

This clonotype has at least ten counts. This chain links TRBV7-9 with TRBJ2-7; 7 positions match TRBD2. Trimming took 10 bases from V and 4 from J; bases not matched to a gene: 4. The germline V gene encodes CDR1 SEHNR and CDR2 FQNEAQ (reference sequence). The CDR3 runs to 11 residues. The DNA for the CDR3 is TGTGCCACCGGGCGGGGGTACGAGCAGTACTTC. As protein: CATGRGYEQYF. The entire variable domain, with the rest obtained from reference TRBV7-9 and TRBJ2-7, is as follows: DTGVSQNPRHKITKRGQNVTFRCDPISEHNRLYWYRQTLGQGPEFLTYFQNEAQLEKSRLLSDRFSAERPKGSFSTLEIQRTEQGDSAMYLCATGRGYEQYFGPGTRLTVT.

Many counts were recorded for this clonotype. The chain couples TRBV6-2 or TRBV6-3 to TRBJ1-2; D unresolved. V lost 6 bases and J 0 bases, leaving 14 bases between the germline ends. The CDR3 has 15 residues. Germline-derived CDR1 and CDR2 are MNHEY and SVGEGT. CDR3 in amino acids: CASRSPGISNYGYTF. Here the CDR3 DNA reads TGTGCCAGCAGGTCGCCCGGGATTTCTAACTATGGCTACACCTTC.

The table lists this clonotype with many counts. V gene TRBV6-6 combines with J gene TRBJ1-1; D might be TRBD1 (5 bases). CDR1 MNHNY and CDR2 SVGAGI come from the germline V gene (reference sequence). This CDR3 has 13 amino acids. Trimming shortened V by 6 bases and J by 10 bases, and 18 bases separated the two germline ends. The CDR3 spells CASSHVGEYSAFF. CDR3 nucleotide sequence: TGTGCCAGCAGCCACGTGGGGGAATATTCAGCTTTCTTT.

This clonotype was detected many times. V is TRBV6-5 and J is TRBJ1-1, with TRBD1 identical over 7 bases. V lost 0 bases and J lost 2; bases outside the gene matches: 9. Looked up from germline, CDR1 is MNHEY and CDR2 is SVGAGI. The CDR3 has 17 amino acids. CDR3 DNA: TGTGCCAGCAGTTACTCCTTAGGGGGCGACATCAACACTGAAGCTTTCTTT. This encodes CASSYSLGGDINTEAFF.

The table lists this clonotype with many counts. V gene TRBV12-3 or TRBV12-4 combines with J gene TRBJ1-1; weak D call: TRBD1 (6 bases). V was shortened by 5 bases and J by 4 bases, with 11 bases between the two germline ends. CDR3 length: 13 amino acids. The CDR3 reads CASSLGGLTEAFF. The CDR3 DNA reads as TGTGCCAGCAGTCTCGGGGGGCTCACTGAAGCTTTCTTT.

This clonotype was observed at least ten times. The CDR3 loop reads CASSYGGDSGGYTF. The CDR3 nucleotides are TGCGCCAGCAGCTACGGTGGGGACTCCGGTGGCTACACCTTC. The chain recombines TRBV5-1 with TRBJ1-2; perhaps TRBD1 as D (5 bases). Trimming cost V 3 bases and J 7 bases, with 16 bases left between them. The CDR3 loop spans 14 amino acids. The germline CDR1 and CDR2 sequences are SGHRS and YFSETQ.

This clonotype was seen at least ten times. The V gene is TRBV7-9, the J gene TRBJ2-3; unclear D gene. From germline, CDR1 is SEHNR and CDR2 FQNEAQ (reference sequence). There are 18 residues in the CDR3. V shed 5 bases and J shed 2 bases, with 23 bases lying between them. This CDR3 reads CASSPGRWGVGSTDTQYF. For the CDR3, the DNA is TGTGCCAGCAGCCCCGGCCGGTGGGGTGTCGGCTCCACAGATACGCAGTATTTT.

This clonotype was seen repeatedly, ten times or more. The genes are TRBV12-3 or TRBV12-4 and TRBJ2-3; TRBD2 aligns across 7 bases. The CDR3 sequence is 16 residues long. V shed 5 bases, J shed 0 bases, and the junction held 8 bases outside the gene matches. The CDR3 DNA sequence: TGTGCCAGCAGTCCATATACGGGGGGTAGCACAGATACGCAGTATTTT. This sequence encodes CASSPYTGGSTDTQYF.

This clonotype was observed many times. The J gene is TRBJ1-4, the V gene TRBV7-9, with D perhaps TRBD1 (6 bases). The germline gives CDR1 SEHNR, CDR2 FQNEAQ (reference sequence). V gave up 4 bases and J gave up 2 bases, with 14 bases separating them. The CDR3 length is 16 residues. DNA for the CDR3: TGTGCCAGCAGCTCGACGCTGGGGGCTACTAATGAAAAACTGTTTTTT. It yields the protein CASSSTLGATNEKLFF.